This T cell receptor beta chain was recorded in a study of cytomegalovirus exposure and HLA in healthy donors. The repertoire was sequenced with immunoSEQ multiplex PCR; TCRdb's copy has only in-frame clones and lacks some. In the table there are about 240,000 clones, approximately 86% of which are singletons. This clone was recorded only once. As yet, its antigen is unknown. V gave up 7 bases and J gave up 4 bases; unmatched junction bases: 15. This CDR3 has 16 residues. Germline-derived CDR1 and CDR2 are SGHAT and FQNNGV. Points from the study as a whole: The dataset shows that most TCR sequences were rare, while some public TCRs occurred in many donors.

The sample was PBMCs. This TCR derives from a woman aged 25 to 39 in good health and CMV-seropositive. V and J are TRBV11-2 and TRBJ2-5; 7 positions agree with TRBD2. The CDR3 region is CASTLYGGGSGETQYF. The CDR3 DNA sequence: TGTGCCAGCACCCTATATGGAGGCGGGAGCGGAGAGACCCAGTACTTC.